Below, one T cell receptor beta chain is given with its context. This clonotype turned up a few times. There is no known antigen for this receptor. Base quality data are lacking; no much larger clone is found one base away. TCRdb shows the sequencer as Illumina HiSeq 2500. Quantitative 5'-RACE with molecular barcodes was the method used to prepare the TCR beta libraries. Regarding the original processing steps: A new computational method, built on a probabilistic model of VDJ rearrangement, was used to identify disease-linked TCR variants. Through fastp at Q25 and MiXCR, TCRdb rebuilt clones from the public reads, retaining in-frame beta chains. Merged by CDR3 protein, the rows form single entries marked with the most common genes and DNA. The V and J calls follow TCRdb's processing rather than the paper's. The sample table contains around 280,000 distinct CDR3 sequences; only one count was recorded for roughly 20% of them. Clones ranked in the top ten supply 7.8% of the sample.

The data stem from a study of CD8 T cells in ankylosing spondylitis (dated by TCRdb to about 2017). In the study overall: T cell receptor beta repertoires were profiled in healthy donors and ankylosing spondylitis patients so that disease-linked TCR variants could be found. Samples of peripheral blood were taken, and for ankylosing spondylitis patients, synovial fluid was collected as well. The full study cohort was made up of roughly 25 ankylosing spondylitis patients and 108 healthy donors.

The CDR3 goes from the cysteine to the phenylalanine over 14 residues. Solely the CDR3 DNA is kept, with 42 bases framed from the first base. CDR1 and CDR2 are read off the germline V gene as MNHNS and SASEGT. Cut back by 6 bases and 3 bases, the V and J ends lie 12 bases apart. Results the study describes overall, beyond this receptor: A CD8+ phenotype was shown by the disease-linked clones, which were found at relatively low frequencies in peripheral blood. Some motif variants were previously reported in synovial fluid and blood of reactive arthritis patients, suggesting common disease-initiation mechanisms. According to the report, matched synovial fluid samples from ankylosing spondylitis patients were significantly enriched for the disease-linked clones. A TCR beta motif of about 8 highly homologous amino acid variants appeared characteristic of blood from ankylosing spondylitis patients.

Sequenced sample: blood, either unsorted or a sorted T cell fraction (not recorded which). This receptor chain uses TRBV6-1 and TRBJ1-5, with the D segment identity uncertain. This receptor was taken from a male donor with ankylosing spondylitis or in good health (not recorded which). The CDR3 is CASRARAVNQPQHF. The nucleotide sequence reads TGTGCCAGCAGGGCCCGGGCCGTCAATCAGCCCCAGCATTTT.